The 13 T cell receptor beta chains below all came from one sample that was sequenced in a study of identifying expanded T cells in peripheral blood (dated by TCRdb to between 2019 and 2020). Receptor libraries were prepared by the immunoSEQ multiplex PCR assay. TCRdb holds this immuneACCESS table with in-frame rearrangements only. Some clones are missing; in checked studies, unresolved V genes explain under half, and the rest has no known cause. For this sample there are 110,000 or so clones; roughly nine tenths appear just once. The top ten clones comprise just under 8.5% of the sample. The material sequenced was blood. The receptors were gathered from a person between 18 and 75 years old in good health.

The chain is built from TRBV10-3 and TRBJ2-3, with TRBD1 matching 9 bases. Trimming at V came to 7 bases and at J to 7 bases, leaving 15 bases not matched to a gene. The CDR3 consists of 16 residues. The germline CDR1 and CDR2 sequences are ENHRY and SYGVKD. The CDR3 region is CAINQGTGSISNTQYF. In DNA, the CDR3 is TGTGCCATCAACCAAGGGACAGGGTCCATATCCAATACGCAGTATTTT.

The V and J genes are TRBV6-5 and TRBJ2-5, with 11 bases lining up with TRBD2. The end of the DNA is better explained by TRBJ2-7, so the J call may be wrong. The length of the CDR3 is 16 residues. Germline V gene data show CDR1 as MNHEY and CDR2 as SVGAGI. The CDR3 nucleotides read TGTGCCAGCAGTTACTCAGGGACTAGCGGACCCTACGAGCAGTACTTC. This translates into CASSYSGTSGPYEQYF.

V is TRBV30 and J is TRBJ2-7; D is unclear. This CDR3 has 14 amino acids. The germline V and J ends were trimmed by 0 bases and 4 bases, with 13 bases remaining between them. Germline V gives CDR1 GTSNPN, CDR2 SVGIG (reference sequence). CDR3: CAWSVGLEVYEQYF. DNA of the CDR3: TGTGCCTGGAGTGTAGGCCTGGAAGTATACGAGCAGTACTTC.

This rearrangement joins TRBV18 to TRBJ2-7; D may be TRBD1 or TRBD2 (5 bases each). Germline loops: CDR1 KGHSH, CDR2 LQKENI. V shed 0 bases and J shed 0 bases, with 15 bases lying between them. This CDR3 contains 17 residues. This CDR3 is CASSPPIVGGNSYEQYF. DNA of the CDR3: TGTGCCAGCTCACCACCGATTGTTGGGGGAAACTCCTACGAGCAGTACTTC.

This clone came up a few times. This chain connects TRBV7-6 to TRBJ2-1; D is uncertain. The CDR3 is 15 amino acids. CDR1 SGHVS and CDR2 FNYEAQ come from the germline V gene. Trimming shortened V by 5 bases and J by 0 bases, and 11 bases separated the two germline ends. The CDR3 protein is CASSITLSSYNEQFF. As DNA, the CDR3 is TGTGCCAGCAGCATAACCCTTAGCTCCTACAATGAGCAGTTCTTC.

The chain recombines TRBV5-5 with TRBJ2-1; D may be TRBD1 (5 bases). CDR3 length: 12 amino acids. Deletions cut 2 bases from V and 12 bases from J, with 12 bases between. In germline, CDR1 is SGHKS, CDR2 YYEKEE (reference sequence). The CDR3 here is CASSFVQGTQFF. DNA for the CDR3: TGTGCCAGCAGCTTTGTTCAGGGAACGCAGTTCTTC.

This rearrangement joins TRBV4-2 to TRBJ2-1; D possibly uses TRBD1 or TRBD2 (5 bases each). Between the trimmed V and J ends, which lost 4 bases and 8 bases, there was a span of 15 bases. The V gene's germline CDR1 is LGHNA and CDR2 YNFKEQ. The length of the CDR3 is 14 residues. The CDR3 here is CASSPRRGDDEQFF. Written as DNA, the CDR3 is TGTGCCAGCAGCCCCCGCCGAGGGGACGATGAGCAGTTCTTC.

This CDR3 reads CASSPSDRARRQYF. Written as DNA, the CDR3 is TGTGCCAGCAGCCCCTCGGACAGGGCCCGACGGCAGTACTTC. J is TRBJ2-7 and V is TRBV25-1, with 8 bases identical to TRBD1. The CDR3 sequence is 14 residues long. J lost 9 bases, V lost 6 bases, and 13 bases had no gene match. Germline V gene lookup returns CDR1 MGHDK and CDR2 SYGVNS.

The chain carries TRBV5-4 and TRBJ2-7; TRBD2 matches at 14 bases. Germline values: CDR1 SGHNT, CDR2 YYREEE (reference sequence). The CDR3 contains 16 residues. The V gene end was trimmed by 3 bases and the J gene end by 5 bases; junction bases not matched to a gene: 7. DNA for the CDR3: TGTGCCAGCAGCTCCCGACTAGCGGGAGGGCCCAACGAGCAGTACTTC. Protein: CASSSRLAGGPNEQYF.

In this sample, this clone turned up once. The chain recombines TRBV2 with TRBJ2-7, with D uncertain. This CDR3 has 15 amino acids. Trimming removed 0 bases at V and 0 bases at J, with 9 bases between. Germline-derived CDR1 and CDR2 are SNHLY and FYNNEI. As DNA, the CDR3 is TGTGCCAGCAGTGAAGCTCTGCGCAGCTCCTACGAGCAGTACTTC. It codes for CASSEALRSSYEQYF.

This clone was picked up many times. The chain has TRBV11-3 and TRBJ2-7, with 7 positions matching TRBD2. The CDR3 runs to 16 residues. J was trimmed by 4 bases and V by 0 bases; bases with no gene match: 9. Germline V gene data show CDR1 as SGHNT and CDR2 as YENEEA. The CDR3 reads CASSLDRGRERYEQYF. In nucleotides, the CDR3 is TGTGCCAGCAGCTTAGATCGAGGGCGGGAGAGATACGAGCAGTACTTC.

The chain carries TRBV5-5 and TRBJ2-1; 7 positions match TRBD1. Germline CDR1 reads SGHKS; CDR2 reads YYEKEE (reference sequence). Trimming cost V 4 bases and J 0 bases; bases outside gene matches: 4. The CDR3 consists of 15 residues. The CDR3 region has the DNA TGTGCCAGCAGCCTGGGACAGATCTCCTACAATGAGCAGTTCTTC. It translates to CASSLGQISYNEQFF.

The chain has TRBV6-5 and TRBJ1-5; 7 bases match TRBD1. The CDR3 is made up of 15 amino acids. V lost 6 bases to trimming and J lost 5 bases; unmatched junction nucleotides: 10. CDR1 and CDR2 (germline): MNHEY, SVGAGI. The CDR3 loop is CASSYTGASDQPQHF. The CDR3 nucleotides read TGTGCCAGCAGCTACACAGGGGCGTCGGATCAGCCCCAGCATTTT.